A single sample gave rise to the 26 T cell receptor beta chains below, sequenced in a study of cytomegalovirus exposure and HLA in healthy donors. PCR employed 60 Vbeta and 13 Jbeta primers. The table came from immunoSEQ multiplex PCR; TCRdb's copy has only in-frame clones and leaves some out. The sample has about 77,000 clones, 78% seen once. The material sequenced was PBMCs. Receptors originate from a man aged 40-49 years in good health and CMV-seronegative.

This rearrangement joins TRBV9 to TRBJ2-1; 8 bases align to TRBD1. The CDR3 spans 17 residues. Germline CDR1 is SGDLS and CDR2 is YYNGEE. The trim removed 4 bases at V and 7 bases at J, leaving 16 bases unmatched. The CDR3 DNA sequence: TGTGCCAGCAGCACAGGGGGTCGGGATAATCTATGGAATGAGCAGTTCTTC. Its translation is CASSTGGRDNLWNEQFF.

The chain uses TRBV19 and TRBJ1-2; 8 bases are shared with TRBD1. The junction had 7 bases not matched to a gene; V was cut back by 3 bases and J by 4 bases. Germline CDR1 LNHDA, CDR2 SQIVND (reference sequence). This CDR3 contains 15 residues. This CDR3 is CASSIGTGPTYGYTF. The CDR3 DNA follows: TGTGCCAGTAGTATCGGGACAGGTCCCACCTATGGCTACACCTTC.

The CDR3, as DNA: TGTGCCATCAGCGAGGGACAGGGGGAAAACATTCAGTACTTC. Encoded protein: CAISEGQGENIQYF. The gene calls are TRBV10-3 and TRBJ2-4, with 11 bases aligning to TRBD1. This CDR3 spans 14 amino acids. Trimming took 6 bases from V and 5 from J; bases not matched to a gene: 3. Looked up from germline, CDR1 is ENHRY and CDR2 is SYGVKD.

The chain links TRBV9 to TRBJ1-6, with TRBD1 as a possible D gene (5 bases). This CDR3 spans 14 amino acids. The germline gives CDR1 SGDLS, CDR2 YYNGEE. Trimming shortened V by 3 bases and J by 8 bases, and 12 bases separated the two germline ends. CDR3 coding DNA: TGTGCCAGCAGCGGCCTTTTGACAGATTCACCCCTCCACTTT. Its protein product is CASSGLLTDSPLHF. The whole variable domain, remainder taken from reference TRBV9 and TRBJ1-6, is DSGVTQTPKHLITATGQRVTLRCSPRSGDLSVYWYQQSLDQGLQFLIQYYNGEERAKGNILERFSAQQFPDLHSELNLSSLELGDSALYFCASSGLLTDSPLHFGNGTRLTVT.

For this clone: A far larger clone is one base from this, pointing to a likely read error. This sequence joins TRBV13 and TRBJ1-1, with D possibly matching TRBD1 (5 bases). The CDR3 loop spans 13 amino acids. From germline, CDR1 is PRHDT and CDR2 FYEKMQ (reference sequence). In DNA form, the CDR3 reads TGTGCCAGCCGCTTAGGCCAGGGCACTGAAGCTTTCTTT. It translates to CASRLGQGTEAFF.

J is TRBJ1-6 and V is TRBV5-1; the match to TRBD1 covers 9 bases. Trimming removed 5 bases from V and 14 bases from J; junction bases left unmatched: 14. Germline V gene data show CDR1 as SGHRS and CDR2 as YFSETQ. CDR3 length equals 15 residues. CDR3 bases: TGCGCCAGCAGTCCCGGGACAGGGTTTTCATGGACCCTCCACTTT. Its protein product is CASSPGTGFSWTLHF.

V is TRBV5-8 and J is TRBJ1-2; no firm D call. The germline gives CDR1 SGHTS, CDR2 YDEGEE. V was pared by 5 bases and J by 5 bases, with 4 bases between. The CDR3 consists of 10 residues. CDR3 sequence: CASSSYGYTF. CDR3 nucleotide sequence: TGTGCCAGCAGTTCTTATGGCTACACCTTC.

The J gene is TRBJ1-2, the V gene TRBV2; 11 bases map to TRBD1. Germline loops: CDR1 SNHLY, CDR2 FYNNEI. The CDR3 sequence is 12 residues long. The junction had 6 bases not matched to a gene; V was cut back by 11 bases and J by 7 bases. For the CDR3, the DNA is TGTGCCGGTGGGACAGGGGGTGTTGGCTACACCTTC. It is translated as CAGGTGGVGYTF.

The table lists this clone with a few counts. This chain links TRBV19 with TRBJ1-6; 8 bases map to TRBD1. Looked up from germline, CDR1 is LNHDA and CDR2 is SQIVND (reference sequence). J was trimmed by 7 bases and V by 5 bases; bases with no gene match: 10. This CDR3 contains 16 residues. CDR3 loop: CASSLIEQGANSPLHF. The CDR3 coding sequence is TGTGCCAGTAGTCTGATTGAGCAGGGGGCGAATTCACCCCTCCACTTT.

This clone was seen a few times. This rearrangement joins TRBV6-5 to TRBJ1-1, with D unresolved. CDR3 length equals 15 residues. The V gene lost 0 bases and the J gene lost 0 bases, with 8 bases spanning the gap. CDR1 is MNHEY, CDR2 SVGAGI, per germline. For the CDR3, the DNA is TGTGCCAGCAGTTACTCACTAGGACTGAACACTGAAGCTTTCTTT. Its translation is CASSYSLGLNTEAFF.

The V and J genes are TRBV6-5 and TRBJ1-5; TRBD1 might be the D (5 bases). The germline V gene encodes CDR1 MNHEY and CDR2 SVGAGI. The ends were cut back, 5 bases at V and 0 bases at J, with 11 bases in the middle. This CDR3 region has 15 residues. The CDR3 spells CASSKGVYSNQPQHF. The CDR3 DNA reads as TGTGCCAGCAGTAAAGGGGTGTATAGCAATCAGCCCCAGCATTTT.

This clone was observed once. This chain joins TRBV5-6 and TRBJ2-7; 9 nucleotides line up with TRBD1. The CDR3 covers 14 residues. Looked up from germline, CDR1 is SGHDT and CDR2 is YYEEEE. Unmatched junction bases numbered 9, after V lost 7 bases and J lost 4 bases. The CDR3 DNA is TGTGCCAGCCAATCCGGGACAGGGTTATACGAGCAGTACTTC. Its protein is CASQSGTGLYEQYF.

The CDR3 loop is CASSLWLAGNKNIQYF. CDR3 DNA: TGTGCCAGCAGTTTATGGCTAGCGGGCAACAAAAACATTCAGTACTTC. The chain couples TRBV28 to TRBJ2-4; 8 bases are shared with TRBD2. The ends lost 0 bases at V and 3 bases at J; junction bases unmatched: 4. The CDR3 covers 16 residues. Germline V gene lookup returns CDR1 MDHEN and CDR2 SYDVKM.

V and J are TRBV5-1 and TRBJ1-4, with D perhaps TRBD1 (6 bases). The CDR3 has 15 residues. The germline V gene encodes CDR1 SGHRS and CDR2 YFSETQ. V was cut by 4 bases and J by 0 bases, with 10 bases left in between. CDR3 sequence (DNA): TGCGCCAGCAGCCTACAGGGTGCAACTAATGAAAAACTGTTTTTT. Protein sequence: CASSLQGATNEKLFF. Based on the CDR3 plus reference TRBV5-1 and TRBJ1-4, the full variable domain is KAGVTQTPRYLIKTRGQQVTLSCSPISGHRSVSWYQQTPGQGLQFLFEYFSETQRNKGNFPGRFSGRQFSNSRSEMNVSTLELGDSALYLCASSLQGATNEKLFFGSGTQLSVL.

In its sample, this clone was seen a few times. The chain recombines TRBV4-3 with TRBJ1-5; D is undetermined. The CDR3 has 15 residues. From germline, CDR1 is LGHNA and CDR2 YSLEER. V was shortened by 0 bases and J by 3 bases, with 9 bases between the two germline ends. CDR3 in amino acids: CASSQDRGYNQPQHF. The CDR3 coding sequence is TGCGCCAGCAGCCAAGATCGGGGTTACAATCAGCCCCAGCATTTT.

The chain employs TRBV5-6 and TRBJ1-1; 10 bases fit TRBD1. J lost 1 base, V lost 4 bases, and 4 bases had no gene match. Germline assignment: CDR1 SGHDT and CDR2 YYEEEE. The CDR3 runs to 15 residues. CDR3 amino acids: CASSGRQGANTEAFF. CDR3 coding DNA: TGTGCCAGCAGCGGGAGACAGGGGGCGAACACTGAAGCTTTCTTT.

The V call is TRBV15, the J call TRBJ1-1, with 8 bases that match TRBD1. V shed 5 bases, J shed 1 base, and the junction held 12 bases outside the gene matches. CDR3 length: 17 amino acids. Looked up from germline, CDR1 is LNHNV and CDR2 is YYDKDF (reference sequence). For the CDR3, the DNA is TGTGCCACCAGCTATCCCGGACAGGGAGGTAGGAACACTGAAGCTTTCTTT. Its protein is CATSYPGQGGRNTEAFF.

The V call is TRBV18, the J call TRBJ1-1; D is uncertain. The germline CDR1 and CDR2 sequences are KGHSH and LQKENI. This CDR3 is built from 14 residues. The V and J ends lost 1 base and 0 bases respectively, with 6 bases between them. The CDR3 loop reads CASSPQSLNTEAFF. In nucleotides, the CDR3 is TGTGCCAGCTCACCACAATCGTTGAACACTGAAGCTTTCTTT. Full variable domain (missing parts from reference TRBV18 and TRBJ1-1): NAGVMQNPRHLVRRRGQEARLRCSPMKGHSHVYWYRQLPEEGLKFMVYLQKENIIDESGMPKERFSAEFPKEGPSILRIQQVVRGDSAAYFCASSPQSLNTEAFFGQGTRLTVV.

The CDR3 sequence: CASSESYLGGPKQFF. The DNA of the CDR3 is TGCGCCAGCAGTGAGTCGTACCTAGGGGGTCCAAAGCAGTTCTTC. The chain joins TRBV10-2 to TRBJ2-1; D perhaps matches TRBD1 (6 bases). Trimming removed 0 bases at V and 11 bases at J, with 17 bases between. There are 15 residues in the CDR3. Germline CDR1 WSHSY, CDR2 SAAADI.

Regarding this clone: The sample contains more than one DNA sequence encoding this CDR3. The chain uses TRBV30 and TRBJ1-6; TRBD1 is a possible D gene (5 bases). There are 13 residues in the CDR3. Germline V lookup: CDR1 GTSNPN, CDR2 SVGIG (reference sequence). Trimming took off 2 bases at V and 8 bases at J, with 10 bases between the two ends. CDR3 loop: CAWSPGSDSPLHF. CDR3 coding DNA: TGTGCCTGGAGTCCAGGGTCCGATTCACCCCTCCACTTT. Full variable domain (outside the CDR3, taken from reference TRBV30 and TRBJ1-6): SQTIHQWPATLVQPVGSPLSLECTVEGTSNPNLYWYRQAAGRGLQLLFYSVGIGQISSEVPQNLSASRPQDRQFILSSKKLLLSDSGFYLCAWSPGSDSPLHFGNGTRLTVT.

The chain carries TRBV5-1 and TRBJ1-1; D is possibly TRBD1 (6 bases). Germline CDR1 and CDR2: SGHRS and YFSETQ. This CDR3 is 13 amino acids long. The V end lost 7 bases, the J end lost 4 bases, and 14 bases lay between the germline ends. The CDR3 sequence is CASQGGGGTEAFF. DNA for the CDR3: TGCGCCAGCCAAGGGGGAGGGGGCACTGAAGCTTTCTTT.

This clone was found a few times. The chain carries TRBV5-4 and TRBJ2-3; D perhaps matches TRBD2 (6 bases). Germline V gives CDR1 SGHNT, CDR2 YYREEE (reference sequence). V lost 6 bases and J lost 1, with 12 bases in between. This CDR3 is 14 amino acids long. CDR3 region: CASKFGGGTDTQYF. DNA for the CDR3: TGTGCCAGCAAATTCGGAGGGGGCACAGATACGCAGTATTTT.

The rearrangement joins TRBV12-2 to TRBJ1-3. TRBV12-2 is a listed pseudogene. The CDR3 consists of 15 residues. CDR3 sequence (DNA): TGTGCAAGTCGCTTAATCGGGGGGTCTGGAAACACCATATATTTT. It codes for CASRLIGGSGNTIYF.

V and J are TRBV2 and TRBJ2-5, with 10 bases that match TRBD2. Losses at the gene ends were 11 bases for V and 5 bases for J; bases not matched to a gene: 8. This CDR3 has 13 amino acids. Germline assignment: CDR1 SNHLY and CDR2 FYNNEI. The CDR3 DNA sequence: TGTGCCGGGGCGAGCGGGGGGGGCGAGACCCAGTACTTC. This codes for CAGASGGGETQYF.

The V and J genes are TRBV5-1 and TRBJ1-5; a weak D match, TRBD1 (5 bases). CDR1 and CDR2 from the germline V gene are SGHRS and YFSETQ. V shed 5 bases and J shed 3 bases, with 9 bases lying between them. The CDR3 sequence is 13 residues long. The CDR3 sequence is CASRGGDNQPQHF. DNA of the CDR3: TGCGCCAGCAGAGGAGGGGACAATCAGCCCCAGCATTTT. The full variable domain, rest sourced from reference TRBV5-1 and TRBJ1-5, is KAGVTQTPRYLIKTRGQQVTLSCSPISGHRSVSWYQQTPGQGLQFLFEYFSETQRNKGNFPGRFSGRQFSNSRSEMNVSTLELGDSALYLCASRGGDNQPQHFGDGTRLSIL.

The chain employs TRBV5-6 and TRBJ2-7; TRBD1 might be the D (6 bases). There are 14 residues in the CDR3. The ends were cut back, 2 bases at V and 6 bases at J, with 15 bases in the middle. In germline, CDR1 is SGHDT, CDR2 YYEEEE. The CDR3 DNA reads as TGTGCCAGCAGCTTCCGGGACAACCGGGTCGAGCAGTACTTC. Translated: CASSFRDNRVEQYF.